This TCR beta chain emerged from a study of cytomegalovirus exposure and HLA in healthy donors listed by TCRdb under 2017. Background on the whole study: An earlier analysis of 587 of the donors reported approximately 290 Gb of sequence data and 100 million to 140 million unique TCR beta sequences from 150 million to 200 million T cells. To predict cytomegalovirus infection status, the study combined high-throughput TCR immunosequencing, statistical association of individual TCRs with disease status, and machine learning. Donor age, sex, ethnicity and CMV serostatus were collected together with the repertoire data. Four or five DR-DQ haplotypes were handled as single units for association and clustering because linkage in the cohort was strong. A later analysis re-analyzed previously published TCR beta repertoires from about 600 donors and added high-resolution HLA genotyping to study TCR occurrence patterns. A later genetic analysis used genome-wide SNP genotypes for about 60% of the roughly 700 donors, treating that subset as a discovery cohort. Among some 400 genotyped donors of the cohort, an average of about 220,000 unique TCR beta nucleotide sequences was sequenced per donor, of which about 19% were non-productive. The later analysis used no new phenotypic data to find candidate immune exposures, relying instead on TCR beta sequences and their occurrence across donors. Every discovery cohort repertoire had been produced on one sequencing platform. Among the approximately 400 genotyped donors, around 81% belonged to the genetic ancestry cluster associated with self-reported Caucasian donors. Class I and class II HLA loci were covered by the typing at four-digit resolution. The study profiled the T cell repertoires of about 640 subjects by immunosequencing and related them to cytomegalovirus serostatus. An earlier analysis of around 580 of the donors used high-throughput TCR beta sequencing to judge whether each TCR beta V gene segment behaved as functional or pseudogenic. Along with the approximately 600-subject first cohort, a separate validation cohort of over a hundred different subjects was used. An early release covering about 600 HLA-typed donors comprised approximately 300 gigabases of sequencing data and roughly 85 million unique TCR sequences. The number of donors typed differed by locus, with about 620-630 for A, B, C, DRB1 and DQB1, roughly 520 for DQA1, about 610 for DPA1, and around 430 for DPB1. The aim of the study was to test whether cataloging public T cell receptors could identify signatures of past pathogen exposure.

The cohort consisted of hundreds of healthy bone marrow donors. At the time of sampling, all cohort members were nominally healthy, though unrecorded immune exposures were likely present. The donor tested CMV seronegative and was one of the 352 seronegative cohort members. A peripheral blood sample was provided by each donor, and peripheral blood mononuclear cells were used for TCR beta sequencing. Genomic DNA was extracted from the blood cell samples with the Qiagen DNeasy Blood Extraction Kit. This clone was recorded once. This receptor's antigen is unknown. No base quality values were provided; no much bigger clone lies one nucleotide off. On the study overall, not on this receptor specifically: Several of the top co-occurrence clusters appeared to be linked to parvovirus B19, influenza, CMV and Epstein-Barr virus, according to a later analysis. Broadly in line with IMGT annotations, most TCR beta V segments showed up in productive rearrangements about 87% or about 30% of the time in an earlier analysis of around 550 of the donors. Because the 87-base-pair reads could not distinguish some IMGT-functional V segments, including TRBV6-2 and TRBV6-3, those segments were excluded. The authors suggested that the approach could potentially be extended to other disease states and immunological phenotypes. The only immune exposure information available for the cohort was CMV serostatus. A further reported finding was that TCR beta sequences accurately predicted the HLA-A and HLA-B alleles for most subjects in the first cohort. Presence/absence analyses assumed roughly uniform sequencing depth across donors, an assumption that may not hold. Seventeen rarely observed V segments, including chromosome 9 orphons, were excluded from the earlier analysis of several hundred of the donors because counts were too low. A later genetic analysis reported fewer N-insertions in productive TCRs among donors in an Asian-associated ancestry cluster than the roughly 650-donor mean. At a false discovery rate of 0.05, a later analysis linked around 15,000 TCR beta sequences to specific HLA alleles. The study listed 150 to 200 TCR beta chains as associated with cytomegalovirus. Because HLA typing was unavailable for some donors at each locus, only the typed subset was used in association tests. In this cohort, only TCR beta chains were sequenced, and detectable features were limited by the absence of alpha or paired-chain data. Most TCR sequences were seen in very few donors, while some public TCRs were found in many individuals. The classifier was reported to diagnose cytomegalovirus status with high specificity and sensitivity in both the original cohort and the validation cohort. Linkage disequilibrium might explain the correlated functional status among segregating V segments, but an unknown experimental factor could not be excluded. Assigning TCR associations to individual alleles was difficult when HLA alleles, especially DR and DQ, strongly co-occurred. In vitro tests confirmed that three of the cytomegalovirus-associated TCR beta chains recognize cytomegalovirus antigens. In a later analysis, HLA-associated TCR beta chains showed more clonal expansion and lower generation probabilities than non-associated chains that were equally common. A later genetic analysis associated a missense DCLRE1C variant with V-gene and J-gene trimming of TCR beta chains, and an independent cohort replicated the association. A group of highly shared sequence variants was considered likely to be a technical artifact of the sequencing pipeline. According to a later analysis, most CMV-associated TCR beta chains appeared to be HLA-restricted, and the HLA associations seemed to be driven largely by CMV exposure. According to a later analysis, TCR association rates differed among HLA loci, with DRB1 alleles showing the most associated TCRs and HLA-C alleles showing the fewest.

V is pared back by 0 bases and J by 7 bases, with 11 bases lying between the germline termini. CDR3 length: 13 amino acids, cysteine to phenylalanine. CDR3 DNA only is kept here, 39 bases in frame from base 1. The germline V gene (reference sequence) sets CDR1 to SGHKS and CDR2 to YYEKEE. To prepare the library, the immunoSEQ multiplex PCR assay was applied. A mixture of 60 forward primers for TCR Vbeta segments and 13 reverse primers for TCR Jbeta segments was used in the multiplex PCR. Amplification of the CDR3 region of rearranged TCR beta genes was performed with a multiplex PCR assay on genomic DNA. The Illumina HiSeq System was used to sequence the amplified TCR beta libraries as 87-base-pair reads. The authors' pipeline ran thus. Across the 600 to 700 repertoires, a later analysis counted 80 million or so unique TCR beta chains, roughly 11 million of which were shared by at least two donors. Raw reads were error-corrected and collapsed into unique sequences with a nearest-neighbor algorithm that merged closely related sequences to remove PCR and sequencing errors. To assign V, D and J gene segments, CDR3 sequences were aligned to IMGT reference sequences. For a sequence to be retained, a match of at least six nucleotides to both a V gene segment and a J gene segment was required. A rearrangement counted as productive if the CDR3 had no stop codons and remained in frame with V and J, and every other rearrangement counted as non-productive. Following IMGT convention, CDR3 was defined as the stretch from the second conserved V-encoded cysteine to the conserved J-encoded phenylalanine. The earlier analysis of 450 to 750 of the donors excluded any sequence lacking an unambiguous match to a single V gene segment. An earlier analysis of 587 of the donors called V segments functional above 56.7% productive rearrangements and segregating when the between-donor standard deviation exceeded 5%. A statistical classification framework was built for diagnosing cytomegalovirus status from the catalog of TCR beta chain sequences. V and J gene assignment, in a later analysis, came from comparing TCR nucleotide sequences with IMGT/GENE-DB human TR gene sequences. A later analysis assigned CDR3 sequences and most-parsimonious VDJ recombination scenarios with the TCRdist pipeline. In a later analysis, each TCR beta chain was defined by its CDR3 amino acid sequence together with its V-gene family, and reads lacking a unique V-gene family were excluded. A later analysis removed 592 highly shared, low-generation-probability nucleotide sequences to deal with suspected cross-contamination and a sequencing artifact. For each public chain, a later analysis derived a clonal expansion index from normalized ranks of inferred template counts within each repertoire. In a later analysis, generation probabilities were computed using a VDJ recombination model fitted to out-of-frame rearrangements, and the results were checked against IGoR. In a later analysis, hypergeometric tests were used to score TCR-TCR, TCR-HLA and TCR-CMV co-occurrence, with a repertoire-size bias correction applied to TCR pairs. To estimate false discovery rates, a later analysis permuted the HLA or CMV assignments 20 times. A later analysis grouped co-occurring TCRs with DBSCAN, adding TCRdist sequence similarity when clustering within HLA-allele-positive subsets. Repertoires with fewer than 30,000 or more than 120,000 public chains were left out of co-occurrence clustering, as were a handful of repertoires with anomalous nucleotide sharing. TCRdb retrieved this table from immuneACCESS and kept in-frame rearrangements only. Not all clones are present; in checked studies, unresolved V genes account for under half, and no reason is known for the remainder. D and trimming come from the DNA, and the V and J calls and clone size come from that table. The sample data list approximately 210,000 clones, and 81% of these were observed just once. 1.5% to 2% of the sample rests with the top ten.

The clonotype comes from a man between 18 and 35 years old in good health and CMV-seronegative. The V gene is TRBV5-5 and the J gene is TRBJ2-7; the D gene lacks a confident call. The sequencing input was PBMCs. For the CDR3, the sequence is CASSLVVGSEQYF. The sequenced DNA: TGTGCCAGCAGCTTGGTCGTCGGGTCGGAGCAGTACTTC. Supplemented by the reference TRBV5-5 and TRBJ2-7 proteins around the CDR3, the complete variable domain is DAGVTQSPTHLIKTRGQQVTLRCSPISGHKSVSWYQQVLGQGPQFIFQYYEKEERGRGNFPDRFSARQFPNYSSELNVNALLLGDSALYLCASSLVVGSEQYFGPGTRLTVT.